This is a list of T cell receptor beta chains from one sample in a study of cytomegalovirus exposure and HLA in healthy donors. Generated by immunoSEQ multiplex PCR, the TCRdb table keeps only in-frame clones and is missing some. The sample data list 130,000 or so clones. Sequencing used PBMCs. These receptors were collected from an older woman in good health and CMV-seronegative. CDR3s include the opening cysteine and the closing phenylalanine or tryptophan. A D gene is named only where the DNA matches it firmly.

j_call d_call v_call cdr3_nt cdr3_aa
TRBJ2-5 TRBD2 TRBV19 TGTGCCAGTAGTATATTCTCCCTTGCTAGCGGGGACCTCCAAGAGACCCAGTACTTC CASSIFSLASGDLQETQYF
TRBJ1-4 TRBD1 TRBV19 TGTGCCTCCAGACCGGGGACAGGGAGCGCAACTAATGAAAAACTGTTTTTT CASRPGTGSATNEKLFF
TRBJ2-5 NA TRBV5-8 TGTGCCAGCAGCTTGGAAGGTACAGTCGAGTACTTC CASSLEGTVEYF
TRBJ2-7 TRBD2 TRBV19 TGTGCCAGTAGTGCAGGTGGACTAGCGGGAGTAAAACCCTACGAGCAGTACTTC CASSAGGLAGVKPYEQYF
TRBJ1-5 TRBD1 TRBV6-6 TGTGCCAGCAGTCGGACAGGGGGGGAAAATCAGCCCCAGCATTTT CASSRTGGENQPQHF
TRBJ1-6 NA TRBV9 TGTGCCAGCAGCGTAGCCCCGGAGCCCGATTCACCCCTCCACTTT CASSVAPEPDSPLHF
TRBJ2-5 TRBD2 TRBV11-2 TGTGCCAGCAGCATAACCGGGACTAGCGGTCCGGAGACCCAGTACTTC CASSITGTSGPETQYF
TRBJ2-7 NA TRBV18 TGTGCCAGCTCACCCTTACCGGGAGAATCCTACGAGCAGTACTTC CASSPLPGESYEQYF
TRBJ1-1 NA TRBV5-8 TGTGCCAGCAGCCCAAACGGAGGGGCCCCTGAAGCTTTCTTT CASSPNGGAPEAFF
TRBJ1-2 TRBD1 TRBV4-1 TGCGCCAGCAGCCAGGGCGATACAGGGGGCTCTGGCTACACCTTC CASSQGDTGGSGYTF
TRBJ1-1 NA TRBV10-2 TGCGCCACGAGGGCGGGGGCGAGTGAAGCTTTCTTT CATRAGASEAFF
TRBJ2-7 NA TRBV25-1 TGTGCCAGCAGTGAATCATATAGGGACAAGTCCTACGAGCAGTACTTC CASSESYRDKSYEQYF
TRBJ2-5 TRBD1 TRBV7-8 TGTGCCAGCAGCTTAATGGGACAGGGGGTAGGGGGGGAGACCCAGTACTTC CASSLMGQGVGGETQYF
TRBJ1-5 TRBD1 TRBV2 TGTGCCAGCAGTGTAGGACAGGGAAGTCAGCCCCAGCATTTT CASSVGQGSQPQHF
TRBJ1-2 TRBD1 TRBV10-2 TGCGCCAGCAGACCGGGACAGGAGTCCTATGGCTACACCTTC CASRPGQESYGYTF
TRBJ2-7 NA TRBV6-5 TGTGCCAGCAGTTACTCCGCGAAGAGTGGGCTCTACGAGCAGTACTTC CASSYSAKSGLYEQYF
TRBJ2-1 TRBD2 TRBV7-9 TGTGCCAGCAGTCCGGCGGGGGGAGGGCACCTCAATGAGCAGTTCTTC CASSPAGGGHLNEQFF
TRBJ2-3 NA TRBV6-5 TGTGCCAGCCGGGGGTCCAAGGGTACGCAGTATTTT CASRGSKGTQYF
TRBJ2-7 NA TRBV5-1 TGCGCCAGCAGCCCGAAGGGTGGGGGCCACTACGAGCAGTACTTC CASSPKGGGHYEQYF
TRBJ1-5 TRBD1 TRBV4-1 TGCGCCAGCAGCCACCAGGACAGGGAATGGGATCAGCCCCAGCATTTT CASSHQDREWDQPQHF
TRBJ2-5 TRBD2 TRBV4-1 TGCGCCAGCAGCCAAGTTGGGGGGGATGAGACCCAGTACTTC CASSQVGGDETQYF
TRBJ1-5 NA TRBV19 TGTGCCAGTAGTTCGGGTTTTGGTCAGCCCCAGCATTTT CASSSGFGQPQHF
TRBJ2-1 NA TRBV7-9 TGTGCCAGCAGCTTAGGAGCCACGGTGTACAATGAGCAGTTCTTC CASSLGATVYNEQFF
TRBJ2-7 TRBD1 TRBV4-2 TGTGCCAGCAGCCAGACCCCCGTAGTAACAGGGGGCTCCCAGTCCTACGAGCAGTACTTC CASSQTPVVTGGSQSYEQYF
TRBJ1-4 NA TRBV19 TGTGCCAGTAGTGCTCCCTGGACAGCGCACTTTCCAACTAATGAAAAACTGTTTTTT CASSAPWTAHFPTNEKLFF
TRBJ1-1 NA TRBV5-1 TGCGCCAGCGGCAGGGTTGCGGACACTGAAGCTTTCTTT CASGRVADTEAFF
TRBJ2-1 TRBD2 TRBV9 TGTGCCAGCAGCGCGGGACTAGCGGGGGGGCGGAATGAGCAGTTCTTC CASSAGLAGGRNEQFF
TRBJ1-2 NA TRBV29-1 TGCAGCGTCGGTACAGGGCTTGGCTACACCTTC CSVGTGLGYTF
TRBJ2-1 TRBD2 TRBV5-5 TGTGCCAGCGACCCCGGGACTACTTCTAACAATGAGCAGTTCTTC CASDPGTTSNNEQFF
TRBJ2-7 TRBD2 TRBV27 TGTGCCAGCCGCCTAGCGGGAGCCTACGAGCAGTACTTC CASRLAGAYEQYF
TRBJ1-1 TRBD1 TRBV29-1 TGCAGCGTTGAAGAAACGGGACAGGGAGATGCTTTCTTT CSVEETGQGDAFF
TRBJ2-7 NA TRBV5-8 TGTGCCAGCAGCTTGCCCACAGGACACCTCTACGAGCAGTACTTC CASSLPTGHLYEQYF
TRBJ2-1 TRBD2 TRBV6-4 TGTGCCAGCAGTGAACAGGCCGCGGGAGGTTTTGGGAATGAGCAGTTCTTC CASSEQAAGGFGNEQFF
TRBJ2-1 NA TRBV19 TGTGCCAGTAGTATACCAGGTTCTACAGGGACGTATGAGCAGTTCTTC CASSIPGSTGTYEQFF
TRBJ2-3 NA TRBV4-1 TGCGCCAGCAGCCAAGAACTAAGCACAGATACGCAGTATTTT CASSQELSTDTQYF
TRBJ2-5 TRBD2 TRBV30 TGTGCCTGGACGGGGGGACTGGAGACCCAGTACTTC CAWTGGLETQYF
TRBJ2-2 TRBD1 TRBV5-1 TGCGCCAGCAGCTTGGTTCCAGGGGGCGCCCCGAACACCGGGGAGCTGTTTTTT CASSLVPGGAPNTGELFF
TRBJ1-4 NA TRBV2 TGTGCCAGCAGCCCACCCTTGGGGCCTAATGAAAAACTGTTTTTT CASSPPLGPNEKLFF
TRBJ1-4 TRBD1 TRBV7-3 TGTGCCAGCAGCCGGACAGGCAGCACTAATGAAAAACTGTTTTTT CASSRTGSTNEKLFF
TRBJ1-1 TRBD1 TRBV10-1 TGCGCCAGCACTGATAAGGACAGGCTGAACACTGAAGCTTTCTTT CASTDKDRLNTEAFF
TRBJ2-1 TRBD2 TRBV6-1 TGTGCCAGCACGGGACTAGCGGGAGTCAATGAGCAGTTCTTC CASTGLAGVNEQFF
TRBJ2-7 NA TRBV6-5 TGTGCCAGCAGTTACTTTAGCGGCGCGGCCTACGAGCAGTACTTC CASSYFSGAAYEQYF
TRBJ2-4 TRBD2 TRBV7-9 TGTGCCAGCAGCTCCGGCGGGGGGGCCGGAGTCGGCTACTTC CASSSGGGAGVGYF
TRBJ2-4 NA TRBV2 TGTGCCAGCACCCGCCAGGCCCTAGCCAAAAACATTCAGTACTTC CASTRQALAKNIQYF
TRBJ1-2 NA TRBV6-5 TGTGCCAGCAGTTGGGCTAACAGGGCTGGCTACACCTTC CASSWANRAGYTF
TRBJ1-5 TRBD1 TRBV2 TGTGCCAGCAGGGGGGACAGTAATCAGCCCCAGCATTTT CASRGDSNQPQHF
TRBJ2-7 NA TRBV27 TGTGCCAGCAGCCTCTCGGACAGCCCTTCCTACGAGCAGTACTTC CASSLSDSPSYEQYF
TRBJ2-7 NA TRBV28 TGTGCCAGCAGCCCGGGTCCAAGCTACGAGCAGTACTTC CASSPGPSYEQYF
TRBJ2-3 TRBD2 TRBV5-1 TGCGCCAGCACCTCTGGTAGTAGCGGGAGTGGTGACACGCAGTATTTT CASTSGSSGSGDTQYF
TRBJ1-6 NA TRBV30 TGTGCCTGGAGTGTACGCGGGGGAACGAGGTCACCCCTCCACTTT CAWSVRGGTRSPLHF
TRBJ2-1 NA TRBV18 TGTGCCAGCTCACCACTTTTATCAGGGACTGGAGCCTACAATGAGCAGTTCTTC CASSPLLSGTGAYNEQFF
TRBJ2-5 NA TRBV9 TGTGCCAGCAGCGCCTTACTAGTCCCAGAGACCCAGTACTTC CASSALLVPETQYF
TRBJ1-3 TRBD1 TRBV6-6 TGTGCCAGCAGGTTACAGGGGACTGGAAACACCATATATTTT CASRLQGTGNTIYF
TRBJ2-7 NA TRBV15 TGTGCCACACGGCCCAGCGGAGGTGTGTACGAGCAGTACTTC CATRPSGGVYEQYF